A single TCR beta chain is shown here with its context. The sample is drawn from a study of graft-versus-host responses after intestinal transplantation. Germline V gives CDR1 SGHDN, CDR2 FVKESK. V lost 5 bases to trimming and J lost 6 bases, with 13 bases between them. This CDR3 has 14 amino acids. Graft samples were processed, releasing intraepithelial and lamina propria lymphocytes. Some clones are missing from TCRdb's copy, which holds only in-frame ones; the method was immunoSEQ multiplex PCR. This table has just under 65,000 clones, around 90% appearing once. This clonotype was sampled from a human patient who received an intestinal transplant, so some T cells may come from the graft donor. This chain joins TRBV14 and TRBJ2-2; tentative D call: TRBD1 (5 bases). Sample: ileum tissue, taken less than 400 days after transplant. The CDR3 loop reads CASSKRQGAGELFF. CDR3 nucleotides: TGTGCCAGCAGCAAGAGGCAGGGCGCCGGGGAGCTGTTTTTT.